One and the same sample provided the 15 T cell receptor beta chains below, sequenced in a study of shared clonotypes between healthy human individuals. Sequencing was performed with immunoSEQ multiplex PCR; in TCRdb, only in-frame clones are kept and a portion is missing. The sample holds over 400,000 clones, roughly 80% seen once. Material for sequencing was PBMCs. The receptors come from a woman between 40 and 50 years old in good health. Some clones in this sample may be carry-over from other donors' samples.

Points on this clone: The CDR3 ends on some other residue instead of the conserved phenylalanine or tryptophan, so this is likely a read error. V usage is TRBV28 and J usage is TRBJ1-2; TRBD1 might be the D (5 bases). V shed 7 bases and J shed 7 bases, with 16 bases lying between them. The V gene's germline CDR1 is MDHEN and CDR2 SYDVKM. The CDR3 consists of 13 residues. The CDR3 coding sequence is TGTGCCAGCACCTTGGTCAGGGCTAGTGGCTACACCCTC. Translation: CASTLVRASGYTL.

About this clone itself: A read error likely explains this, since a far larger clone differs by one base. V gene TRBV28 combines with J gene TRBJ2-5; D is ambiguous. The germline CDR1 and CDR2 sequences are MDHEN and SYDVKM. This CDR3 is 13 amino acids long. CDR3 in DNA: TGTGCCAGCCGCCTTGAGGACCAAGAGACCCAGCACTTC. Translated: CASRLEDQETQHF.

V and J are TRBV2 and TRBJ2-4; no clear D. Trimming removed 1 base at V and 0 bases at J, with 10 bases between. This CDR3 region has 16 residues. Per the germline V gene, CDR1 is SNHLY and CDR2 is FYNNEI. The CDR3 sequence: CASSEVIGLAKNIQYF. The CDR3 coding sequence is TGTGCCAGCAGTGAAGTAATCGGGCTAGCCAAAAACATTCAGTACTTC.

The J gene is TRBJ1-4, the V gene TRBV2; D is possibly TRBD1 (5 bases). The CDR3 runs to 12 residues. Germline V lookup: CDR1 SNHLY, CDR2 FYNNEI. Trimming took off 3 bases at V and 8 bases at J, with 7 bases between the two ends. The CDR3 DNA follows: TGTGCCAGCAGTGATCAGGGCGAAAAACTGTTTTTT. Protein product: CASSDQGEKLFF.

As concerns this clone: The same CDR3 is also encoded by other DNA sequences in this sample. The J gene is TRBJ2-2, the V gene TRBV18; D is unclear. Trimming stripped 3 bases from V and 0 bases from J, with 5 bases between. There are 14 residues in the CDR3. The germline V gene encodes CDR1 KGHSH and CDR2 LQKENI. The CDR3 DNA follows: TGTGCCAGCTCACCCGGCGCGAACACCGGGGAGCTGTTTTTT. Translated, it gives CASSPGANTGELFF.

V gene TRBV7-2 combines with J gene TRBJ2-5, with D perhaps assigned TRBD1 or TRBD2 (5 bases each). Trimming left V 6 bases short and J 4 bases short, with 12 bases between. The germline gives CDR1 SGHTA, CDR2 FQGNSA. The CDR3 length is 13 residues. CDR3 sequence (DNA): TGTGCCAGCAGAAGGGACCGACGAGAGACCCAGTACTTC. Its translation: CASRRDRRETQYF.

Worth noting for this clone: This is likely an artifact of a read error, given a far larger clone one base away. The chain is built from TRBV5-6 and TRBJ2-5; 8 bases agree with TRBD2. V trimming: 5 bases; J trimming: 1 base; junction bases outside the gene matches: 1. This CDR3 spans 13 amino acids. CDR1 is SGHDT and CDR2 is YYEEEE in the germline V gene. CDR3 residues: CASRAGVQETQYF. The CDR3 nucleotides read TGTGCCAGCAGAGCGGGGGTCCAAGAGACCCAGTACTTC.

This sequence joins TRBV6-1 and TRBJ2-2; unclear D gene. CDR1 and CDR2 from the germline V gene are MNHNS and SASEGT. Between the trimmed V and J ends, which lost 4 bases and 3 bases, there was a span of 6 bases. There are 13 residues in the CDR3. CDR3 in amino acids: CASSARYTGELFF. The CDR3 coding sequence is TGTGCCAGCAGTGCCAGATACACCGGGGAGCTGTTTTTT.

V is TRBV7-2 and J is TRBJ2-7; D remains ambiguous. Trimming stripped 1 base from V and 2 bases from J, with 6 bases between. The germline gives CDR1 SGHTA, CDR2 FQGNSA. This CDR3 contains 13 residues. CDR3 coding DNA: TGTGCCAGCAGCTTAGTCGAAACCTACGAGCAGTACTTC. Amino acid sequence: CASSLVETYEQYF. Supplemented by reference TRBV7-2 and TRBJ2-7, the full variable domain reads GAGVSQSPSNKVTEKGKDVELRCDPISGHTALYWYRQSLGQGLEFLIYFQGNSAPDKSGLPSDRFSAERTGGSVSTLTIQRTQQEDSAVYLCASSLVETYEQYFGPGTRLTVT.

This chain uses TRBV5-1 with TRBJ2-5, with 8 bases lining up with TRBD2. Germline V gene lookup returns CDR1 SGHRS and CDR2 YFSETQ. The CDR3 runs to 16 residues. Trimming cost V 1 base and J 2 bases; bases outside gene matches: 7. DNA of the CDR3: TGCGCCAGCAGCTTGCAAGTAGCGGGATGGCAAGAGACCCAGTACTTC. It encodes CASSLQVAGWQETQYF.

The V call is TRBV29-1, the J call TRBJ2-2; no definite D call. The CDR3 is 13 residues long. V was pared by 3 bases and J by 4 bases, with 9 bases between. CDR1 and CDR2 from the germline V gene are SQVTM and ANQGSEA. This chain's CDR3 is CSVDPGFTGELFF. DNA for the CDR3: TGCAGCGTTGATCCCGGGTTCACCGGGGAGCTGTTTTTT.

The gene calls are TRBV5-1 and TRBJ2-3, with D maybe TRBD1 (6 bases). This CDR3 has 17 residues. V was cut by 3 bases and J by 1 base, with 18 bases left in between. CDR1 is SGHRS, CDR2 YFSETQ, per germline. The CDR3 DNA follows: TGCGCCAGCAGCTCCGAACCTACAGGGTTCGGCACAGATACGCAGTATTTT. Encoded protein: CASSSEPTGFGTDTQYF.

The chain has TRBV4-2 and TRBJ2-3; the D gene is possibly TRBD2 (5 bases). V lost 7 bases, J lost 4 bases, and 12 bases lay in between. Germline CDR1 and CDR2: LGHNA and YNFKEQ. CDR3 size: 13 residues. The DNA of the CDR3 is TGTGCCAGCAAAATTGGAGGAGCAGATACGCAGTATTTT. As protein: CASKIGGADTQYF.

On this clone: With a far larger clone one base away, a read error is the likely cause. The chain employs TRBV9 and TRBJ2-1; 9 bases are a match to TRBD2. The length of the CDR3 is 16 residues. Germline assignment: CDR1 SGDLS and CDR2 YYNGEE. The CDR3 DNA follows: TGTGCCAGCAGCGTGCGTAGGGTAGCGGGAGAGGATGAGCGGTTCTTC. Its translation: CASSVRRVAGEDERFF.

The chain uses TRBV25-1 and TRBJ2-6; D is ambiguous. The CDR3 has 14 residues. Germline CDR1 and CDR2: MGHDK and SYGVNS. Trimming pared 7 bases from V and 4 bases from J, leaving 11 bases between. The CDR3 DNA sequence: TGTGCCAGCACCGGACGAGAGGGGGCCAACGTCCTGACTTTC. Translation: CASTGREGANVLTF.